Described below is a single T cell receptor (beta chain) sequence and its context. Sequencing used immunoSEQ multiplex PCR; TCRdb keeps in-frame clones, though not all of them. Altogether about 56,000 clones are present, approximately 88% being singletons, with the ten largest covering roughly 4%. This CDR3 is 14 amino acids long. Trimming at V came to 6 bases and at J to 6 bases, leaving 7 bases not matched to a gene. Germline V lookup: CDR1 SEHNR, CDR2 FQNEAQ (reference sequence). The sample belongs to a study of blood T cell repertoires in COVID-19. The origin of this receptor is a man in his fifties or sixties with active COVID-19. Sequenced: peripheral blood. The chain is built from TRBV7-9 and TRBJ2-1; 8 bases match TRBD2. The CDR3 DNA is TGTGCCAGCAGGGGGGCTAGCGGGTCCAATGAGCAGTTCTTC. Translated, it gives CASRGASGSNEQFF.